These T cell receptor beta chains were read from a single sample in a study of blood T cell repertoires in COVID-19. The protocol was immunoSEQ multiplex PCR, while the TCRdb copy is restricted to in-frame clones and leaves out a portion. The sample yields about 240,000 clones, approximately 85% seen once. Sequenced material: peripheral blood. Receptors were obtained from a man in his forties or fifties with COVID-19, enrolled during active disease. Both conserved end residues are part of each CDR3. D genes are given only for firm matches. Rows give clone size only sometimes, using once, few, many, or a class for an expanded clone.

D gene: -; clone size: -; V gene: TRBV5-6; J gene: TRBJ1-6; CDR3 protein: CASSPIEGRSPLHF; CDR3 DNA: TGTGCCAGCAGCCCAATCGAGGGTAGATCACCCCTCCACTTT
D gene: -; clone size: -; V gene: TRBV28; J gene: TRBJ1-4; CDR3 protein: CASTKPGWRNEKLFF; CDR3 DNA: TGTGCCAGCACCAAACCGGGGTGGAGGAATGAAAAACTGTTTTTT
D gene: TRBD1; clone size: -; V gene: TRBV7-9; J gene: TRBJ1-1; CDR3 protein: CASSPGQAGTEAFF; CDR3 DNA: TGTGCCAGCAGCCCCGGACAGGCGGGCACTGAAGCTTTCTTT
D gene: -; clone size: -; V gene: TRBV28; J gene: TRBJ2-6; CDR3 protein: CATIALWGREREGANVLTF; CDR3 DNA: TGTGCCACCATTGCACTCTGGGGCAGGGAAAGAGAAGGGGCCAACGTCCTGACTTTC
D gene: -; clone size: once; V gene: TRBV19; J gene: TRBJ1-2; CDR3 protein: CASSIHNNYGYTF; CDR3 DNA: TGTGCCAGTAGTATCCACAATAACTATGGCTACACCTTC
D gene: TRBD1; clone size: -; V gene: TRBV7-6; J gene: TRBJ2-2; CDR3 protein: CASSPRAVTGAGNTGELFF; CDR3 DNA: TGTGCCAGCAGCCCACGGGCGGTGACAGGGGCGGGAAACACCGGGGAGCTGTTTTTT
D gene: TRBD1; clone size: -; V gene: TRBV5-4; J gene: TRBJ2-2; CDR3 protein: CASSLMTGGENTGELFF; CDR3 DNA: TGTGCCAGCAGCTTGATGACAGGGGGCGAGAACACCGGGGAGCTGTTTTTT
D gene: -; clone size: -; V gene: TRBV30; J gene: TRBJ2-7; CDR3 protein: CAWIGRGSSYEQYF; CDR3 DNA: TGTGCCTGGATAGGAAGAGGCAGCTCCTACGAGCAGTACTTC
D gene: TRBD2; clone size: few; V gene: TRBV9; J gene: TRBJ2-3; CDR3 protein: CASSGGTSGLIDTQYF; CDR3 DNA: TGTGCCAGCAGCGGCGGGACTAGCGGACTGATAGATACGCAGTATTTT
D gene: TRBD2; clone size: once; V gene: TRBV19; J gene: TRBJ2-3; CDR3 protein: CASTERGARTDTQYF; CDR3 DNA: TGTGCCAGTACCGAGCGGGGGGCCCGCACAGATACGCAGTATTTT
D gene: -; clone size: once; V gene: TRBV9; J gene: TRBJ2-2; CDR3 protein: CASSPRIIGGVNTGELFF; CDR3 DNA: TGTGCCAGCAGCCCGCGCATTATAGGGGGAGTTAACACCGGGGAGCTGTTTTTT
D gene: TRBD1; clone size: once; V gene: TRBV5-1; J gene: TRBJ2-3; CDR3 protein: CASSSSGTGTDTQYF; CDR3 DNA: TGCGCCAGCAGCTCCTCCGGGACAGGCACAGATACGCAGTATTTT
D gene: TRBD1; clone size: -; V gene: TRBV5-4; J gene: TRBJ2-2; CDR3 protein: CASRNDRGGTGELFF; CDR3 DNA: TGTGCCAGCAGAAATGACAGGGGGGGGACCGGGGAGCTGTTTTTT
D gene: TRBD1; clone size: -; V gene: TRBV7-2; J gene: TRBJ2-1; CDR3 protein: CASSQPGQGSNEQFF; CDR3 DNA: TGTGCCAGCAGCCAACCGGGACAGGGGTCTAATGAGCAGTTCTTC
D gene: TRBD1; clone size: -; V gene: TRBV7-2; J gene: TRBJ1-1; CDR3 protein: CASSLAGFRGRGTEAFF; CDR3 DNA: TGTGCCAGCAGCTTAGCGGGGTTCAGGGGGAGAGGCACTGAAGCTTTCTTT
D gene: TRBD2; clone size: -; V gene: TRBV7-3; J gene: TRBJ2-1; CDR3 protein: CASSLSSGGAHEQFF; CDR3 DNA: TGTGCCAGCAGCTTATCTAGCGGGGGGGCCCATGAGCAGTTCTTC
D gene: -; clone size: once; V gene: TRBV10-1; J gene: TRBJ1-5; CDR3 protein: CASSESPVGPQHF; CDR3 DNA: TGCGCCAGCAGTGAGTCCCCCGTCGGGCCCCAGCATTTT
D gene: -; clone size: -; V gene: TRBV24-1; J gene: TRBJ1-2; CDR3 protein: CATSDSDSYGYTF; CDR3 DNA: TGTGCCACCAGTGACTCGGACAGCTATGGCTACACCTTC
D gene: -; clone size: -; V gene: TRBV7-2; J gene: TRBJ1-1; CDR3 protein: CASSLVQGINTEAFF; CDR3 DNA: TGTGCCAGCAGCTTAGTCCAGGGTATAAACACTGAAGCTTTCTTT
D gene: -; clone size: -; V gene: TRBV5-1; J gene: TRBJ2-3; CDR3 protein: CASSWDTGFTDTQYF; CDR3 DNA: TGCGCCAGCAGCTGGGACACTGGGTTCACAGATACGCAGTATTTT
D gene: -; clone size: -; V gene: TRBV4-1; J gene: TRBJ2-1; CDR3 protein: CASSQPQVMWNEQFF; CDR3 DNA: TGCGCCAGCAGCCAACCACAGGTGATGTGGAATGAGCAGTTCTTC
D gene: TRBD1; clone size: -; V gene: TRBV2; J gene: TRBJ1-5; CDR3 protein: CASSKDRVGNQPQHF; CDR3 DNA: TGTGCCAGCAGTAAAGACAGGGTGGGCAATCAGCCCCAGCATTTT
D gene: -; clone size: -; V gene: TRBV20-1; J gene: TRBJ1-5; CDR3 protein: CSAGDRPQHF; CDR3 DNA: TGCAGTGCTGGTGACAGGCCCCAGCATTTT
D gene: TRBD2; clone size: -; V gene: TRBV3-1/TRBV3-2; J gene: TRBJ2-7; CDR3 protein: CASRRAGGHYEQYF; CDR3 DNA: TGTGCCAGCAGGCGAGCGGGGGGGCACTACGAGCAGTACTTC
D gene: TRBD2; clone size: -; V gene: TRBV19; J gene: TRBJ2-5; CDR3 protein: CASSRGGGEETQYF; CDR3 DNA: TGTGCCAGTAGCCGCGGGGGGGGCGAGGAGACCCAGTACTTC
D gene: TRBD2; clone size: -; V gene: TRBV5-8; J gene: TRBJ2-3; CDR3 protein: CASSFFSGGPDTQYF; CDR3 DNA: TGTGCCAGCAGCTTCTTTAGCGGGGGTCCAGATACGCAGTATTTT
D gene: TRBD2; clone size: -; V gene: TRBV6-5; J gene: TRBJ2-7; CDR3 protein: CASSYVAGIYEQYF; CDR3 DNA: TGTGCCAGCAGTTACGTAGCGGGGATCTACGAGCAGTACTTC
D gene: TRBD1; clone size: -; V gene: TRBV6-5; J gene: TRBJ1-4; CDR3 protein: CASSFGQGASEKLFF; CDR3 DNA: TGTGCCAGCAGTTTTGGACAGGGGGCTTCAGAAAAACTGTTTTTT
D gene: -; clone size: -; V gene: TRBV15; J gene: TRBJ2-7; CDR3 protein: CATSRGDRTEPSYEQYF; CDR3 DNA: TGTGCCACCAGCAGAGGGGATCGGACAGAACCCTCCTACGAGCAGTACTTC
D gene: -; clone size: -; V gene: TRBV7-9; J gene: TRBJ2-5; CDR3 protein: CASSSAGRQETQYF; CDR3 DNA: TGTGCCAGCAGCTCCGCGGGGCGGCAAGAGACCCAGTACTTC
D gene: TRBD1; clone size: -; V gene: TRBV7-9; J gene: TRBJ1-2; CDR3 protein: CASSLLGQGALTNYGYTF; CDR3 DNA: TGTGCCAGCAGCTTACTCGGGCAGGGGGCGTTAACGAACTATGGCTACACCTTC
D gene: TRBD1; clone size: -; V gene: TRBV5-1; J gene: TRBJ2-7; CDR3 protein: CASSFTLGQPPEQYF; CDR3 DNA: TGCGCCAGCAGCTTTACTCTGGGACAGCCACCGGAGCAGTACTTC
D gene: TRBD1; clone size: -; V gene: TRBV10-3; J gene: TRBJ1-5; CDR3 protein: CAISESDRGISNQPQHF; CDR3 DNA: TGTGCCATCAGTGAGTCTGACAGGGGTATAAGCAATCAGCCCCAGCATTTT
D gene: TRBD1; clone size: -; V gene: TRBV6-5; J gene: TRBJ1-6; CDR3 protein: CASRPGTENSPLHF; CDR3 DNA: TGTGCCAGCAGACCCGGGACAGAGAATTCACCCCTCCACTTT
D gene: TRBD1; clone size: once; V gene: TRBV6-2/TRBV6-3; J gene: TRBJ1-5; CDR3 protein: CASSYHRGLNRQPQHF; CDR3 DNA: TGTGCCAGCAGTTACCACAGGGGGCTGAATCGGCAGCCCCAGCATTTT
D gene: -; clone size: -; V gene: TRBV25-1; J gene: TRBJ1-4; CDR3 protein: CASSEFGKLFF; CDR3 DNA: TGTGCCAGCAGTGAATTCGGAAAACTGTTTTTT
D gene: -; clone size: -; V gene: TRBV7-9; J gene: TRBJ2-1; CDR3 protein: CASSPSLAGNEQFF; CDR3 DNA: TGTGCCAGCAGCCCCTCGCTGGCAGGCAATGAGCAGTTCTTC
D gene: -; clone size: once; V gene: TRBV9; J gene: TRBJ2-3; CDR3 protein: CASSEQSTDTQYF; CDR3 DNA: TGTGCCAGCAGCGAACAAAGCACAGATACGCAGTATTTT
D gene: TRBD2; clone size: -; V gene: TRBV2; J gene: TRBJ2-3; CDR3 protein: CASSPLAGGVDTQYF; CDR3 DNA: TGTGCCAGCAGTCCTCTAGCGGGGGGGGTAGATACGCAGTATTTT
D gene: -; clone size: -; V gene: TRBV18; J gene: TRBJ1-2; CDR3 protein: CASSPGRINYGYTF; CDR3 DNA: TGTGCCAGCTCACCAGGCAGAATTAACTATGGCTACACCTTC
D gene: TRBD1; clone size: -; V gene: TRBV7-9; J gene: TRBJ2-6; CDR3 protein: CASSPGQGTSGANVLTF; CDR3 DNA: TGTGCCAGCAGCCCTGGACAGGGAACTTCTGGGGCCAACGTCCTGACTTTC
D gene: -; clone size: few; V gene: TRBV6-2/TRBV6-3; J gene: TRBJ2-1; CDR3 protein: CASSYEDYNEQFF; CDR3 DNA: TGTGCCAGCAGTTACGAGGACTACAATGAGCAGTTCTTC
D gene: TRBD2; clone size: -; V gene: TRBV9; J gene: TRBJ2-1; CDR3 protein: CASSVLAGRSYNEQFF; CDR3 DNA: TGTGCCAGCAGCGTACTAGCGGGGAGGTCCTACAATGAGCAGTTCTTC
D gene: -; clone size: once; V gene: TRBV4-2; J gene: TRBJ2-5; CDR3 protein: CASSQEFSGQETQYF; CDR3 DNA: TGTGCCAGCAGCCAAGAGTTTAGCGGTCAAGAGACCCAGTACTTC
D gene: -; clone size: -; V gene: TRBV15; J gene: TRBJ2-1; CDR3 protein: CATSRVPGISYNEQFF; CDR3 DNA: TGTGCCACCAGCAGGGTTCCAGGGATTTCTTACAATGAGCAGTTCTTC
D gene: TRBD2; clone size: -; V gene: TRBV7-3; J gene: TRBJ2-2; CDR3 protein: CASSFQAGGQGGELFF; CDR3 DNA: TGTGCCAGCAGCTTTCAAGCGGGGGGCCAGGGCGGGGAGCTGTTTTTT
D gene: -; clone size: -; V gene: TRBV4-1; J gene: TRBJ1-6; CDR3 protein: CASSQPGGDTNSPLHF; CDR3 DNA: TGCGCCAGCAGCCAACCGGGGGGGGACACTAATTCACCCCTCCACTTT
D gene: TRBD1; clone size: few; V gene: TRBV9; J gene: TRBJ2-1; CDR3 protein: CASSPRISGQASNEQFF; CDR3 DNA: TGTGCCAGCAGCCCCCGAATTTCCGGACAGGCGTCCAATGAGCAGTTCTTC
D gene: -; clone size: -; V gene: TRBV18; J gene: TRBJ2-3; CDR3 protein: CASSPLRTDADTQYF; CDR3 DNA: TGTGCCAGCTCACCACTCCGGACAGATGCAGATACGCAGTATTTT
D gene: TRBD2; clone size: once; V gene: TRBV6-6; J gene: TRBJ2-1; CDR3 protein: CASSERGVAYNEQFF; CDR3 DNA: TGTGCCAGCAGCGAGCGGGGGGTTGCTTACAATGAGCAGTTCTTC
D gene: -; clone size: few; V gene: TRBV14; J gene: TRBJ1-5; CDR3 protein: CASSLGSGQPQHF; CDR3 DNA: TGTGCCAGCAGCCTAGGTAGCGGTCAGCCCCAGCATTTT
D gene: -; clone size: -; V gene: TRBV6-5; J gene: TRBJ2-7; CDR3 protein: CASSYAQSSSYEQYF; CDR3 DNA: TGTGCCAGCAGTTACGCACAGTCCAGCTCCTACGAGCAGTACTTC
D gene: -; clone size: -; V gene: TRBV28; J gene: TRBJ2-7; CDR3 protein: CASSLPSRSSYEQYF; CDR3 DNA: TGTGCCAGCAGTTTGCCCTCTCGGAGCTCCTACGAGCAGTACTTC
D gene: -; clone size: -; V gene: TRBV18; J gene: TRBJ1-6; CDR3 protein: CASSPREGSPLHF; CDR3 DNA: TGTGCCAGCTCACCAAGGGAGGGATCACCCCTCCACTTT